The rows below give T cell receptor beta chains drawn from one sample of a study of T cell responses to AZD1222 COVID-19 vaccine. Libraries were prepared by immunoSEQ multiplex PCR; TCRdb keeps only in-frame clonotypes and omits some of them. The sample has 140,000 or so clones; 89% are singletons. The starting material was peripheral blood, obtained 28 days after the second AZD1222 dose. The receptors here all came from an adult who received the AZD1222 COVID-19 vaccine. The CDR3 runs from the conserved cysteine through the conserved F or W. The order of the fields is J gene, V gene, D gene, clone size, CDR3 protein, CDR3 DNA. D genes are given only for firm matches. Some rows have no size entry. The others give once, few or many, or a class for an expanded clone.

>TRBJ2-6|TRBV11-3|TRBD1|.
CASSATGAGANVLTF
TGTGCCAGCAGCGCTACAGGGGCTGGGGCCAACGTCCTGACTTTC
>TRBJ1-4|TRBV18|.|.
CASSPQLNEKLFF
TGTGCCAGCTCACCACAGCTAAATGAAAAACTGTTTTTT
>TRBJ1-1|TRBV7-2|.|.
CASSLVPGTEAFF
TGTGCCAGCAGCTTAGTCCCCGGGACTGAAGCTTTCTTT
>TRBJ2-5|TRBV4-3|.|.
CARSRSRRGQATQYF
TGCGCCCGCAGCCGCTCACGGAGGGGGCAGGCGACCCAGTACTTC
>TRBJ1-4|TRBV4-1|TRBD1|.
CASSALTLLTGPNEKLFF
TGCGCCAGCAGCGCATTGACGTTGCTGACAGGGCCGAATGAAAAACTGTTTTTT
>TRBJ2-1|TRBV6-2/TRBV6-3|.|.
CASSYLGHEQFF
TGTGCCAGCAGTTACTTGGGCCATGAGCAGTTCTTC
>TRBJ1-1|TRBV28|.|few
CASSLSQGRVTEAFF
TGTGCCAGCAGTTTAAGCCAGGGAAGGGTCACTGAAGCTTTCTTT
>TRBJ2-7|TRBV6-5|TRBD2|.
CASSYSGAGPTYEQYF
TGTGCCAGCAGTTACTCGGGAGCGGGGCCAACCTACGAGCAGTACTTC
>TRBJ2-7|TRBV7-2|.|.
CASSSQDGFYEQYF
TGTGCCAGCAGCTCACAGGACGGCTTCTACGAGCAGTACTTC
>TRBJ2-1|TRBV4-3|TRBD2|.
CASSQEAGGFNEQFF
TGCGCCAGCAGCCAAGAGGCGGGAGGGTTTAATGAGCAGTTCTTC
>TRBJ1-1|TRBV6-2/TRBV6-3|.|once
CASSYVQGSTEAFF
TGTGCCAGCAGTTATGTGCAGGGATCCACTGAAGCTTTCTTT
>TRBJ2-5|TRBV11-3|TRBD1|.
CASSEAGGRETQYF
TGTGCCAGCAGCGAAGCAGGGGGACGGGAGACCCAGTACTTC
>TRBJ1-2|TRBV19|.|.
CASRTAGDGYTF
TGTGCCAGTAGGACAGCAGGGGATGGCTACACCTTC
>TRBJ2-5|TRBV9|.|.
CASSGRVRGRQETQYF
TGTGCCAGCAGCGGGAGGGTTCGGGGGCGTCAAGAGACCCAGTACTTC
>TRBJ2-3|TRBV13|.|.
CASSLARTGEYF
TGTGCCAGCAGCTTAGCTAGAACCGGGGAGTATTTT
>TRBJ2-7|TRBV7-2|.|.
CASSLQGRSYEQYF
TGTGCCAGCAGCCTACAGGGTCGCTCCTACGAGCAGTACTTC
>TRBJ1-2|TRBV3-1/TRBV3-2|.|.
CASSQALGGYTF
TGTGCCAGCAGCCAGGCGCTGGGGGGCTACACCTTC
>TRBJ1-1|TRBV19|.|.
CASQTPLNTEAFF
TGTGCCAGCCAGACTCCCCTTAACACTGAAGCTTTCTTT
>TRBJ2-7|TRBV30|.|.
CAWSRYGGQRPYEQYF
TGTGCCTGGAGCCGATATGGGGGGCAGAGGCCCTACGAGCAGTACTTC
>TRBJ1-3|TRBV6-2/TRBV6-3|.|.
CASGYGSGNTIYF
TGTGCCAGCGGTTATGGGTCCGGAAACACCATATATTTT
>TRBJ1-6|TRBV30|.|few
CAWSTLREPLHF
TGTGCCTGGAGCACACTAAGAGAGCCCCTCCACTTT
>TRBJ1-4|TRBV5-1|.|.
CASSFGGALAELFF
TGCGCCAGCAGCTTTGGCGGGGCCCTGGCGGAACTGTTTTTT
>TRBJ1-5|TRBV7-2|.|.
CASSLLGAKNQPQHF
TGTGCCAGCAGCTTATTGGGGGCGAAGAATCAGCCCCAGCATTTT
>TRBJ1-2|TRBV6-5|.|.
CASEKSRGGGYGYTF
TGTGCCAGCGAAAAATCCAGGGGTGGGGGCTATGGCTACACCTTC
>TRBJ2-7|TRBV5-4|.|.
CASSRAASSYEQYF
TGTGCCAGCAGCCGAGCGGCGTCCTCCTACGAGCAGTACTTC
>TRBJ1-6|TRBV7-9|TRBD1|.
CASSQGGYNSPLHF
TGTGCCAGCAGCCAGGGGGGATATAATTCACCCCTCCACTTT
>TRBJ2-3|TRBV6-4|.|few
CASSDSSGGTDTQYF
TGTGCCAGCAGTGACTCCTCGGGAGGCACAGATACGCAGTATTTT
>TRBJ2-3|TRBV6-2/TRBV6-3|TRBD1|.
CASSYRTGITTDTQYF
TGTGCCAGCAGTTACAGGACAGGGATTACCACAGATACGCAGTATTTT
>TRBJ1-5|TRBV12-5|TRBD1|.
CASGFHGQAYNQPQHF
TGTGCTAGTGGTTTCCATGGACAGGCCTACAATCAGCCCCAGCATTTT
>TRBJ1-1|TRBV9|.|.
CASSVQGTNTEAFF
TGTGCCAGCAGCGTCCAGGGCACGAACACTGAAGCTTTCTTT
>TRBJ2-5|TRBV5-1|.|.
CASSLAGQRAETQYF
TGCGCCAGCAGCTTGGCAGGGCAGAGGGCAGAGACCCAGTACTTC
>TRBJ1-2|TRBV29-1|.|.
CSVEHGSNYGYTF
TGCAGCGTTGAACATGGATCTAACTATGGCTACACCTTC
>TRBJ2-1|TRBV20-1|.|.
CSGRRVDPFF
TGCAGTGGTCGGAGGGTGGACCCGTTCTTC
>TRBJ1-5|TRBV28|.|.
CASSIQLQPQHF
TGTGCCAGCAGTATTCAACTTCAGCCCCAGCATTTT
>TRBJ1-2|TRBV14|.|.
CASSQDPNYGYTF
TGTGCCAGCAGCCAAGACCCTAACTATGGCTACACCTTC
>TRBJ1-1|TRBV25-1|.|.
CASISGREAFF
TGTGCCAGCATCTCCGGGAGGGAAGCTTTCTTT
>TRBJ2-1|TRBV10-3|TRBD1|once
CAISRQGADEQFF
TGTGCCATCAGTCGACAGGGGGCTGATGAGCAGTTCTTC
>TRBJ2-1|TRBV5-5|TRBD2|.
CASSLFLREGNEQFF
TGTGCCAGCAGCTTATTTTTGCGGGAGGGGAATGAGCAGTTCTTC
>TRBJ2-1|TRBV16|.|.
CASSQMQGEQFF
TGTGCCAGCAGCCAAATGCAGGGTGAGCAGTTCTTC
>TRBJ2-1|TRBV6-2/TRBV6-3|TRBD2|.
CASSYSTSGSHYNEQFF
TGTGCCAGCAGTTACTCGACAAGCGGGAGTCACTACAATGAGCAGTTCTTC
>TRBJ2-7|TRBV29-1|TRBD2|.
CSVAGGKGVYEQYF
TGCAGCGTTGCGGGGGGGAAGGGGGTCTACGAGCAGTACTTC
>TRBJ2-2|TRBV14|.|.
CASSPGRGHNTGELFF
TGTGCCAGCAGCCCCGGGCGGGGCCACAACACCGGGGAGCTGTTTTTT
>TRBJ2-1|TRBV28|TRBD1|once
CASSLHMDRSSYNEQFF
TGTGCCAGCAGTTTACACATGGACAGGAGCTCCTACAATGAGCAGTTCTTC
>TRBJ1-1|TRBV3-1/TRBV3-2|TRBD1|.
CASSQGQGRAFF
TGTGCCAGCAGCCAAGGACAGGGGCGAGCTTTCTTT
>TRBJ1-6|TRBV5-6|.|.
CASSLTWSSYNSPLHF
TGTGCCAGCAGCCTGACCTGGAGCTCCTATAATTCACCCCTCCACTTT